This T cell receptor beta chain was recorded in a study of T-cell reconstitution after alpha-beta-depleted transplantation in children. Trimming shortened V by 2 bases and J by 4 bases, and 14 bases separated the two germline ends. This CDR3 is 15 amino acids long. CDR1 and CDR2 from the germline V gene are ENHRY and SYGVKD. This clonotype has at least ten counts. Unique molecular identifiers were used in preparing the TCRbeta library. One entry per CDR3 protein results from TCRdb running MiXCR on the PCR reads. Counted here are hundreds of thousands of distinct CDR3 sequences, around a sixth occurring once; the ten biggest clones make up around 0.96%.

The sequence was obtained from a human donor who donated a stem cell graft to a child with acute myeloid leukemia. This sequence joins TRBV10-3 and TRBJ2-5, with unresolved D. The material sequenced was PBMCs from the stem cell graft donor, taken from the stem cell graft. Here the CDR3 reads CAISEPGSIGETQYF. DNA of the CDR3: TGTGCCATCAGTGAGCCGGGCTCTATCGGAGAGACCCAGTACTTC.